Presented here are 4 T cell receptor beta chains from one specimen sequenced in a study of shared clonotypes between healthy human individuals. Libraries were prepared by immunoSEQ multiplex PCR; TCRdb keeps only in-frame clonotypes and omits some of them. Of about 470,000 clones in the sample, 79% were seen once. Sequenced sample: PBMCs. Every receptor here comes from a woman aged 40 to 50 in good health. Some clones in this sample may be carry-over from other donors' samples.

The V and J genes are TRBV27 and TRBJ2-7, with 11 nucleotides matching TRBD2. The germline CDR1 and CDR2 sequences are MNHEY and SMNVEV (reference sequence). The CDR3 sequence is 16 residues long. The junction had 13 bases not matched to a gene; V was cut back by 5 bases and J by 7 bases. The CDR3 protein is CASSPRLAGGPLEQYF. In DNA form, the CDR3 reads TGTGCCAGCAGTCCCAGATTAGCGGGAGGGCCGCTTGAGCAGTACTTC.

V usage is TRBV2 and J usage is TRBJ1-1; the D gene is possibly TRBD1 (5 bases). Trimming removed 8 bases at V and 1 base at J, with 14 bases between. In germline, CDR1 is SNHLY, CDR2 FYNNEI. The CDR3 totals 14 residues. The CDR3 DNA reads TGTGCCAGCCCCGGGACGAGCAAGAACACTGAAGCTTTCTTT. It is translated as CASPGTSKNTEAFF.

This sequence joins TRBV5-5 and TRBJ2-7, with 8 bases matching TRBD1. The CDR3 is made up of 14 amino acids. Trimming took 4 bases from V and 4 from J; bases not matched to a gene: 7. Germline CDR1 reads SGHKS; CDR2 reads YYEKEE (reference sequence). CDR3 sequence reads: CASSPGQGVYEQYF. The CDR3, as DNA: TGTGCCAGCAGCCCAGGACAGGGCGTGTACGAGCAGTACTTC.

This clone was observed once. This rearrangement joins TRBV4-2 to TRBJ2-3; the D gene is possibly TRBD2 (5 bases). Trimming shortened V by 0 bases and J by 2 bases, and 9 bases separated the two germline ends. Germline CDR1 reads LGHNA; CDR2 reads YNFKEQ. The CDR3 totals 15 residues. DNA for the CDR3: TGTGCCAGCAGCCAAGATCCCGGGATCACAGATACGCAGTATTTT. It is translated as CASSQDPGITDTQYF.